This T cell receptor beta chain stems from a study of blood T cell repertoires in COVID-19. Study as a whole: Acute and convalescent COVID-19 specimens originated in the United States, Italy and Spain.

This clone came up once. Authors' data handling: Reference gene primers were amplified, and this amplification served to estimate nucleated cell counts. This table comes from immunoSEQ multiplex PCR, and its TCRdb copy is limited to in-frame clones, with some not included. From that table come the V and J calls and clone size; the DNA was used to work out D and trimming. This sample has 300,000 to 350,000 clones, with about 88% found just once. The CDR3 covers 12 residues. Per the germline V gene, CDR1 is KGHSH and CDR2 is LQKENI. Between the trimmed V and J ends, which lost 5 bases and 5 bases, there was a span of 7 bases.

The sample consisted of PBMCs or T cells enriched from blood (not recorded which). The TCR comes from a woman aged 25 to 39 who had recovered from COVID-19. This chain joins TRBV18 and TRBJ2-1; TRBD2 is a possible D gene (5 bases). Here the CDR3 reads CASSSGNNEQFF. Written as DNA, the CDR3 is TGTGCCAGCTCATCCGGGAACAATGAGCAGTTCTTC.